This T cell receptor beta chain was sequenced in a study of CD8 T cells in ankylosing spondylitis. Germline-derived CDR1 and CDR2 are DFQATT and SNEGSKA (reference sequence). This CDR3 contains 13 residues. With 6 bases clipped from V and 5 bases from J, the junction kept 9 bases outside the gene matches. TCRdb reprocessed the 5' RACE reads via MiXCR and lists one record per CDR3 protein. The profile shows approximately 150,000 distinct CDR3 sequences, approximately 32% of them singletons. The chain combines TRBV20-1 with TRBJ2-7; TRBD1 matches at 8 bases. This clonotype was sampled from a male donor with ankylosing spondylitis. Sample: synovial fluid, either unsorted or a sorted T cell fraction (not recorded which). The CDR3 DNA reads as TGCAGTGCCCCGCCAGGACAGGGAAACGAGCAGTACTTC. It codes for CSAPPGQGNEQYF.